Listed below are T cell receptor beta chains from one sample, sequenced in a study of blood T cell repertoires in COVID-19. Here immunoSEQ multiplex PCR was the method, and the copy in TCRdb shows in-frame clones only, minus some. The sample has roughly 130,000 clones, approximately 80% seen once. Sequenced material: peripheral blood. The receptors derive from a man between 65 and 85 years old with acute or convalescent COVID-19. Both conserved end residues are part of each CDR3. D genes are given only for firm matches. Some rows mark clone size as missing; the rest say once, few, many or name a class of expanded clone.

TRBJ1-4	TRBD1	once	16	TRBV3-1/TRBV3-2	TGTGCCAGCAGCCAAGATCTGACAGGGGGGAATGAAAAACTGTTTTTT	CASSQDLTGGNEKLFF
TRBJ2-4	TRBD2	.	16	TRBV4-2	TGTGCCAGCAGCCAGTATACTAGCGGGGGACGTAGCATTCAGTACTTC	CASSQYTSGGRSIQYF
TRBJ1-3	.	.	13	TRBV7-7	TGTGCTAGCAGCCTCAGGGCTGGAAACACCATATATTTT	CASSLRAGNTIYF
TRBJ2-1	TRBD1	.	14	TRBV2	TGTGCCACCTCCCCAGGGACAGGATACAATGAGCAGTTCTTC	CATSPGTGYNEQFF
TRBJ2-7	.	once	14	TRBV7-9	TGTGCCAGCAGCCTCGGACGGGGGAATTACGAGCAGTACTTC	CASSLGRGNYEQYF
TRBJ1-2	.	.	14	TRBV9	TGTGCCAGCAGCGTAGGAGGAGCCCCCTCTGGCTACACCTTC	CASSVGGAPSGYTF
TRBJ2-5	.	.	13	TRBV5-4	TGTGCCAGCAGCTCGACTGACTCCGCGTCCCAGTACTTC	CASSSTDSASQYF
TRBJ2-7	.	.	12	TRBV29-1	TGCAGCGTTGAAAACAGTCCCTACGAGCAGTACTTC	CSVENSPYEQYF
TRBJ1-1	TRBD1	.	15	TRBV14	TGTGCCAGCAGCCAATGGGGGCCAGGGGGCACTGAAGCTTTCTTT	CASSQWGPGGTEAFF
TRBJ2-3	TRBD2	few	13	TRBV13	TGTGCCAGTACGGGGGGGAGCACAGATACGCAGTATTTT	CASTGGSTDTQYF
TRBJ2-3	TRBD1	.	14	TRBV6-5	TGTGCCAGCAGTTCCGGACAGGGGGCAGATACGCAGTATTTT	CASSSGQGADTQYF
TRBJ2-2	TRBD2	.	17	TRBV19	TGTGCCAGTAGTGGCGGGGGTTTCTTCCCGAACACCGGGGAGCTGTTTTTT	CASSGGGFFPNTGELFF
TRBJ1-1	TRBD1	.	17	TRBV2	TGTGCCAGCAGTGAGACAGGGGCCTCAACCTCCGGCGCTGAAGCCTTCTTT	CASSETGASTSGAEAFF